The text below deals with one TCR beta chain. Its antigen remains unidentified. The input lacks base qualities; no much larger clone sits a single base away. The sample belongs to a study of shared clonotypes between healthy human individuals (dated by TCRdb to 2020 to 2022). The study in broad terms: A few men and two women, aged 18 to 49 years, made up the cohort. For each donor, CD4 naive and CD4 memory were each given three plates, CD8 naive was given two plates, and CD8 memory was given one plate. The study deeply sequenced blood TCR repertoires of about five healthy adults to estimate repertoire size and the extent of clonotype sharing between individuals. To increase sequencing depth and limit assay-specific biases, TCR repertoire library preparation and sequencing were carried out by different laboratories using diverse techniques. Between about 0.9 and 10 billion PBMCs per donor were obtained by leukapheresis.

The donors were healthy, HIV-negative adults with no recently reported acute infections or vaccinations. All donors were Caucasian adults living in Nashville, Tennessee, USA. CD4+ T cells were enriched by magnetic negative selection, after which naive cells were positively selected on CD45RA and the negative fraction was taken as the memory subset. Blood was obtained by leukapheresis, after which PBMCs were separated by Ficoll-Histopaque density gradient centrifugation and cryopreserved in liquid nitrogen vapor phase. Purity and quantity of every magnetically sorted T cell population were checked by analytical flow cytometry. Each sorted fraction had its genomic DNA isolated and then quantified by UV absorbance on a Nanodrop 2000c. Using the deep immunoSEQ assay, TCR CDR3 regions were amplified from genomic DNA by multiplex PCR. For each cell subset, the extracted genomic DNA was distributed evenly across all wells of several immunoSEQ 96-well plates, and each plate served as one replicate. For sorted subsets, about 220 ng of genomic DNA, equivalent to some 30,000 T cell genomes, went into each replicate PCR. Purified libraries were quantified with a Qubit 3.0 fluorometer, sized on a Bioanalyzer 2100, and re-quantified with the KAPA Library Quantification kit. Every immunoSEQ 96-well plate was sequenced on a dedicated single-read 150-cycle Illumina NextSeq 550 flow cell. As for the authors' bioinformatics: The immunoSEQ output contained only junctional sequences without quality scores, so filtering could not match that applied to full-length reads. Sequences were annotated with PyIR, a Python wrapper for IgBLAST v1.9, and V/J genes and CDR3 were assigned using IMGT germline references. Reads with weak V/J assignments (E-value above 1e-6), missing CDR3, stop codons, out-of-frame junctions, or ambiguous translated residues were removed. A V3J clonotype was defined by an identical inferred V gene, J gene, and CDR3 amino acid sequence. Percentage overlap between repertoires was calculated by dividing the number of shared unique clonotypes by the size of the smaller repertoire. Repertoire richness was assessed with RTK rarefaction, the Chao1 estimator, and Recon v2.1 estimates of unobserved clonotypes. Generation probabilities for all TCRbeta clonotypes obtained by the gDNA method from a handful of donors were computed using OLGA. TCRdb re-hosts the immuneACCESS table, in-frame sequences only. Its copies lack some clones; in the studies checked, an unresolved V gene accounts for under half of them, and the cause for the rest is not known. That table supplies the V and J calls and clone size; D and trimming were determined from the DNA. This sample holds around 940,000 clones; 70% to 85% were observed only once. The top ten constitute over 1.3% of the sample.

V is clipped by 5 bases and J by 6 bases, and the sequence between their germline boundaries is 13 bases long. Reading the germline V gene gives CDR1 MRHNA and CDR2 SNTAGT. The CDR3 holds 13 amino acids from the cysteine to the phenylalanine. Left in the record is the CDR3 DNA by itself, 39 bases read in frame from the first base. Study-level results and caveats: When a handful of donors were compared, the shared fraction of clonotypes was about 5.4% for naive CD4, 3% to 4% for naive CD8, more than 2% for memory CD4, and 0.35% to 0.5% for memory CD8. Higher generation probabilities were observed for clonotypes shared by all four sorted-subset donors than for non-shared clonotypes. Only blood was sampled, and tissue TCR repertoires likely differ from those in blood. Naive subsets generally had larger estimated clonotype richness than memory subsets did. Because the study included a small number of donors, the genetic and exposure-history diversity represented was limited. Incomplete sequencing was indicated by rarefaction of sorted-subset datasets, despite the large sequencing depth. Pairwise subsampling indicated that sequencing depth was expected to affect the degree of clonotype sharing among donors.

The material sequenced was memory CD4+ T cells sorted from blood. What the cell subset or site label conveys for this sample: CD45RA-negative fraction. The rearrangement joined TRBV6-4 to TRBJ2-5; the D region may be TRBD1 or TRBD2, each matching 6 bases equally. This TCR was recovered from a man in his late teens or twenties in good health. The CDR3 protein is CASSKGGPKTQYF. The nucleotide sequence reads TGTGCCAGCAGTAAGGGGGGACCTAAGACCCAGTACTTC.